A single sample gave rise to the 15 T cell receptor beta chains below, sequenced in a study of beta chain features in type 1 diabetes. The study, taken as a whole, reports: Moderately but significantly shorter TCRB CDR3s were found in Type 1 diabetes patients in all four CD4+ subsets.

Investigators reverse transcribed all isolated RNA, so they sequenced expressed TCRB transcripts. Profiled with immunoSEQ multiplex PCR; TCRdb holds only in-frame clones, not every one. The table shows roughly 290,000 clones, with approximately 15% occurring only once. What these receptors recognize is not known. Sequenced material: naive CD4+ T cells from blood. The source of these receptors is a man between 18 and 35 years old with type 1 diabetes.

This clone showed up just a few times. The rearrangement uses TRBV7-9 and TRBJ1-2; perhaps TRBD1 as D (5 bases). The CDR3 sequence is 16 residues long. CDR1 SEHNR and CDR2 FQNEAQ come from the germline V gene (reference sequence). The V and J ends lost 4 bases and 4 bases respectively, with 19 bases between them. The chain's CDR3 is CASSYVPTAHGYGYTF. DNA for the CDR3: TGTGCCAGCAGCTACGTCCCGACAGCGCACGGCTATGGCTACACCTTC.

The chain links TRBV7-2 to TRBJ2-5; 12 bases fit TRBD2. Germline V gene lookup returns CDR1 SGHTA and CDR2 FQGNSA. With V trimmed by 5 bases and J by 4 bases, 8 bases remained unmatched. The CDR3 is 16 amino acids. The CDR3 DNA reads as TGTGCCAGCAGCCTAAACCGACTAGCGGGAGCAGAGACCCAGTACTTC. It is translated as CASSLNRLAGAETQYF.

This clone was detected only a few times. The chain carries TRBV7-9 and TRBJ1-1, with D hard to call. This CDR3 is 13 amino acids long. Germline CDR1 and CDR2: SEHNR and FQNEAQ (reference sequence). Trimming removed 2 bases at V and 1 base at J, with 5 bases between. The CDR3 DNA is TGTGCCAGCAGCTTATCGGGGAACACTGAAGCTTTCTTT. Its translation: CASSLSGNTEAFF.

This clone turned up a few times. The chain recombines TRBV5-1 with TRBJ2-3; TRBD2 agrees at 8 bases. Germline-derived CDR1 and CDR2 are SGHRS and YFSETQ. CDR3 length: 14 residues. The V and J ends lost 0 bases and 6 bases, in that order; junction bases with no gene match: 3. The DNA of the CDR3 is TGCGCCAGCAGCTTGGGACTAGCGAGCGATACGCAGTATTTT. Translation gives CASSLGLASDTQYF.

Points on this clone: At the DNA level, this CDR3 is encoded by other sequences in the same sample as well. The genes are TRBV7-2 and TRBJ2-3; TRBD2 aligns across 9 bases. Unmatched junction bases numbered 0, after V lost 2 bases and J lost 0 bases. CDR1 and CDR2 (germline): SGHTA, FQGNSA. This CDR3 is 15 amino acids long. The CDR3, as DNA: TGTGCCAGCAGCTTAACTAGCGGGAGCACAGATACGCAGTATTTT. Translated: CASSLTSGSTDTQYF.

The V call is TRBV5-4, the J call TRBJ2-1; a possible D gene is TRBD2 (6 bases). Germline V CDR1 and CDR2: SGHNT, YYREEE (reference sequence). The V gene lost 4 bases and the J gene lost 1 base, with 15 bases spanning the gap. The CDR3 totals 16 residues. CDR3 residues: CASSQDTSPSYNEQFF. DNA for the CDR3: TGTGCCAGCAGCCAAGACACTAGCCCTTCCTACAATGAGCAGTTCTTC.

The rearrangement links TRBV29-1 to TRBJ2-5, with 15 bases aligning to TRBD2. This CDR3 is built from 16 residues. Germline CDR1 is SQVTM and CDR2 is ANQGSEA. Germline trimming cut 4 bases from V and 5 bases from J; bases unmatched to any gene: 8. CDR3 coding DNA: TGCAGCGTTGGCCGGACTAGCGGGAGGGCCGGGGAGACCCAGTACTTC. It yields the protein CSVGRTSGRAGETQYF.

The CDR3 sequence: CAWTFGWGPSTDTQYF. CDR3 nucleotide sequence: TGTGCCTGGACTTTCGGGTGGGGGCCTAGCACAGATACGCAGTATTTT. The rearrangement uses TRBV30 and TRBJ2-3; tentative D call: TRBD1 (6 bases). This CDR3 has 16 amino acids. V shed 4 bases and J shed 0 bases, with 17 bases lying between them. CDR1 GTSNPN and CDR2 SVGIG come from the germline V gene (reference sequence).

This clone was detected only a few times. V gene TRBV5-1 combines with J gene TRBJ1-2, with D possibly matching TRBD1 (5 bases). The CDR3 loop spans 13 amino acids. Germline V CDR1 and CDR2: SGHRS, YFSETQ. Deletions cut 4 bases from V and 8 bases from J, with 15 bases between. CDR3 bases: TGCGCCAGCAGCACAGGACACATAAGCGGCTACACCTTC. Translated: CASSTGHISGYTF.

This clone was seen a handful of times. The chain couples TRBV6-6 to TRBJ2-3; the match to TRBD2 covers 7 bases. Germline lookup yields CDR1 MNHNY and CDR2 SVGAGI (reference sequence). The CDR3 extends over 14 amino acids. The CDR3 region has the DNA TGTGTTACAAAGGCCACTAGCGGCACAGATACGCAGTATTTT. Translated: CVTKATSGTDTQYF.

The chain links TRBV13 to TRBJ2-7; unclear D gene. The germline V gene has CDR1 PRHDT and CDR2 FYEKMQ (reference sequence). Trimming shortened V by 4 bases and J by 1 base, and 23 bases separated the two germline ends. This CDR3 region has 18 residues. CDR3 sequence (DNA): TGTGCCAGCAGCTCGTCGGCGGCACCAGCCCGTCCTTCCTACGAGCAGTACTTC. This sequence encodes CASSSSAAPARPSYEQYF.

The chain has TRBV5-1 and TRBJ1-4, with no clear D. Per the germline V gene, CDR1 is SGHRS and CDR2 is YFSETQ. V lost 5 bases and J lost 2, with 10 bases in between. This CDR3 contains 14 residues. In DNA form, the CDR3 reads TGCGCCAGCAGTGAGGGAACGACTAATGAAAAACTGTTTTTT. As protein: CASSEGTTNEKLFF.

The chain links TRBV7-9 to TRBJ2-3, with TRBD1 as a possible D gene (6 bases). Germline loops: CDR1 SEHNR, CDR2 FQNEAQ (reference sequence). Trimming removed 3 bases at V and 3 bases at J, with 7 bases between. This CDR3 has 13 amino acids. As DNA, the CDR3 is TGTGCCAGCAGCTTCACAGGGACAGATACGCAGTATTTT. It translates to CASSFTGTDTQYF.

V gene TRBV27 combines with J gene TRBJ2-5; TRBD1 aligns across 8 bases. The CDR3 has 15 residues. Trimming cost V 3 bases and J 3 bases; bases outside gene matches: 6. Germline CDR1 and CDR2: MNHEY and SMNVEV (reference sequence). The CDR3 sequence is CASSFLGQAKETQYF. CDR3 in DNA: TGTGCCAGCAGTTTTTTGGGACAGGCAAAAGAGACCCAGTACTTC.

This CDR3 is CAAQGVRYEQYF. The CDR3 nucleotides read TGTGCCGCACAGGGGGTTCGCTACGAGCAGTACTTC. The genes are TRBV28 and TRBJ2-7; 8 nucleotides align to TRBD1. CDR1 and CDR2 from the germline V gene are MDHEN and SYDVKM. V shed 11 bases and J 3 bases; nucleotides not matched to a gene: 6. The CDR3 totals 12 residues.